This T cell receptor (beta chain) was captured by sequencing in a study of cytomegalovirus exposure and HLA in healthy donors. Across the whole study: Per a later analysis, the 666 first-cohort and under 150 validation repertoires shared one platform.

Between the trimmed V and J ends, which lost 6 bases and 0 bases, there was a span of 8 bases. The germline V gene encodes CDR1 LGHNA and CDR2 YSLEER. There are 14 residues in the CDR3. Findings of the study overall: The study labeled 164 TCR beta chains cytomegalovirus-associated.

Assay used: immunoSEQ multiplex PCR; TCRdb lists only in-frame clones, some missing. This table holds about 160,000 clones, approximately 86% found once. A note on this clone: Its antigen is still unknown.

Sequenced: PBMCs. V is TRBV4-3 and J is TRBJ2-2; possibly TRBD2 for D (5 bases). This receptor was identified in a woman aged 18 to 35 in good health and CMV-seronegative. CDR3 amino acids: CASRLASNTGELFF. The CDR3 DNA reads as TGCGCCAGCAGGCTAGCTTCGAACACCGGGGAGCTGTTTTTT.